This TCR beta chain derives from a study of long-term antiretroviral therapy in people with HIV. This CDR3 contains 13 residues. V was clipped by 0 bases and J by 4 bases, with 3 bases between them. Germline V CDR1 and CDR2: MNHEY, SVGAGI. The study drew at least one pre-ART and at least two post-ART PBMC samples from every donor. Study results and caveats: Among HIV repertoires, CDR3 length ranges were narrower than those of controls. ART-treated samples gained diversity yet remained below transplant donor controls.

At the survey level, the v3.0 immunoSEQ assay was run. The study targeted roughly 35,000-50,000 T-cell genomes per sample in sequencing. Sequenced by immunoSEQ multiplex PCR; TCRdb stores in-frame clones only, minus some. Among about 31,000 clones listed, roughly 90% were seen once. About this clone itself: What it binds is unknown.

This chain connects TRBV6-5 to TRBJ2-2; D call uncertain. The source was unsorted PBMCs, collected 5.2 years after starting antiretroviral therapy. This sequence originates from a woman aged 35 to 49 with HIV. The CDR3 region is CASSYSGTGELFF. The CDR3 DNA sequence: TGTGCCAGCAGTTACTCGGGCACCGGGGAGCTGTTTTTT.